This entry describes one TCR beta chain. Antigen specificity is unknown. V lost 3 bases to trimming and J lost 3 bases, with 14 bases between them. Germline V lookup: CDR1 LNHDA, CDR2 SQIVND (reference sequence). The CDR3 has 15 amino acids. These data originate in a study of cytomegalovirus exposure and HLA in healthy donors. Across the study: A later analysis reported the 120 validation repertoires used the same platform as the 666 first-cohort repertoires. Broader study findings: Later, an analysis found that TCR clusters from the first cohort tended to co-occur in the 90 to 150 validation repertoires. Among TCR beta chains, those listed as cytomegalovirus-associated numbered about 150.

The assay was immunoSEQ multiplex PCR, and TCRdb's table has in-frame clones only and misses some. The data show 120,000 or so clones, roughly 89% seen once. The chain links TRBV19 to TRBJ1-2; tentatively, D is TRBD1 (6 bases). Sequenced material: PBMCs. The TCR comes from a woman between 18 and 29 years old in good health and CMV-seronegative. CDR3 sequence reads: CASSIAGGSYYGYTF. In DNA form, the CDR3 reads TGTGCCAGTAGTATCGCGGGGGGCAGCTACTATGGCTACACCTTC.